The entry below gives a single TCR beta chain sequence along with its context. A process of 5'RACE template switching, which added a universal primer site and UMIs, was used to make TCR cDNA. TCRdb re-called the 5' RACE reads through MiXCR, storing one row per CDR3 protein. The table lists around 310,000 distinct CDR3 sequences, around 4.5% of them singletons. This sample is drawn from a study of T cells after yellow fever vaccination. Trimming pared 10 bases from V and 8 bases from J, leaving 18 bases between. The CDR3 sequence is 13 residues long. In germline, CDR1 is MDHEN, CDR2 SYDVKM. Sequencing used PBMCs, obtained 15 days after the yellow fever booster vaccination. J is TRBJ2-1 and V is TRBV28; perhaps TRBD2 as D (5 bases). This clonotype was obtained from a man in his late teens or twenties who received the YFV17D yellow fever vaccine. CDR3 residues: CAISRGFRDEQFF. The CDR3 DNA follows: TGTGCCATCTCGCGAGGGTTTCGCGATGAGCAGTTCTTC. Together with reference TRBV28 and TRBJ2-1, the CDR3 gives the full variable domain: DVKVTQSSRYLVKRTGEKVFLECVQDMDHENMFWYRQDPGLGLRLIYFSYDVKMKEKGDIPEGYSVSREKKERFSLILESASTNQTSMYLCAISRGFRDEQFFGPGTRLTVL.